Given below is one T cell receptor (beta chain) in context. These data are taken from a study of PD-L1 blockade in urothelial cancer. For the study at large: Most patients, about 85% of the roughly 29, were males with bladder-origin cancer. At 3 weeks after treatment start (second dose) and again at 6 weeks, blood was analyzed.

Profiled with immunoSEQ multiplex PCR; TCRdb holds only in-frame clones, not every one. The top ten clones hold about 4.5% of a sample with roughly 56,000 clones, around 79% of them seen once. Disease in patients was locally advanced or metastatic urothelial carcinoma. V lost 7 bases and J 8 bases, leaving 21 bases between the germline ends. The CDR3 totals 15 residues. Germline V gene lookup returns CDR1 LNHDA and CDR2 SQIVND (reference sequence). This receptor was identified in a man in his 70s with urothelial cancer. Sequenced here: PBMCs, sampled around atezolizumab (anti-PD-L1) treatment. This chain links TRBV19 with TRBJ1-5; D possibly corresponds to TRBD1 (6 bases). For the CDR3, the DNA is TGTGCCAGTAATAAGGGGGGAGGGGCCGAGGAGCCCCAGCATTTT. Its protein product is CASNKGGGAEEPQHF.